This T cell receptor beta chain was sequenced in a study of cytomegalovirus exposure and HLA in healthy donors (dated by TCRdb to 2017 to 2019). Regarding the complete study: In an earlier analysis of several hundred of the donors, approximately 260 Gb of sequence data and 120 million or so unique TCR beta sequences from 180 million or so T cells were reported. About 330 gigabases of sequencing data and around 85 million unique TCR sequences made up an early release that covered approximately 650 HLA-typed donors. Of the roughly 400 genotyped donors, less than 90% were placed in the genetic ancestry cluster associated with self-reported Caucasian donors. The study aimed to test whether cataloging public T cell receptors could reveal signatures of past pathogen exposure. Using immunosequencing, the study profiled T cell repertoires from around 680 subjects and related those repertoires to cytomegalovirus serostatus. In addition to the first cohort of 650 to 750 subjects, a separate validation cohort of approximately 120 different subjects was used. High-throughput TCR immunosequencing, statistical association of individual TCRs with disease status, and machine learning were combined to predict cytomegalovirus infection status. In a later analysis, previously published TCR beta repertoires from roughly 710 donors were re-analyzed and high-resolution HLA genotyping was added so that TCR occurrence patterns could be studied. The later analysis used no new phenotypic data to find candidate immune exposures, relying instead on TCR beta sequences and their occurrence across donors. In an earlier analysis of roughly 540 of the donors, high-throughput TCR beta sequencing was used to judge whether each TCR beta V gene segment behaved as functional or pseudogenic. Donor age, sex, ethnicity and CMV serostatus were compiled alongside the repertoire data. A later genetic analysis used genome-wide SNP genotypes for about 55% of the 666 donors, treating that subset as a discovery cohort. All discovery cohort repertoires had been generated on a single sequencing platform. HLA typing covered class I and class II loci at four-digit resolution. Typing coverage differed by locus: A, B, C, DRB1 and DQB1 were typed in roughly 620-630 donors, DQA1 in about 510, DPA1 in roughly 590, and DPB1 in approximately 450. About five DR-DQ haplotypes were treated as single units for association and clustering because of strong linkage in the cohort. On average, around 240,000 unique TCR beta nucleotide sequences were sequenced per donor among a few hundred genotyped donors of the cohort, with 15% to 20% of those sequences being non-productive.

For this clone: This clone's antigen is unknown. The record has no base qualities; no much larger clone is one base away.

Library method: the immunoSEQ multiplex PCR assay. A mixture of 60 forward primers for TCR Vbeta segments and 13 reverse primers for TCR Jbeta segments was used in the multiplex PCR. The CDR3 region of rearranged TCR beta genes was amplified from genomic DNA by a multiplex PCR assay. The Illumina HiSeq System was used to sequence the amplified TCR beta libraries as 87-base-pair reads. Under the source paper's analysis protocol: A later analysis counted some 74 million unique TCR beta chains across the 550 to 750 repertoires, and around 9.9 million of these chains were shared by at least two donors. To remove PCR and sequencing errors, raw reads were error-corrected and collapsed into unique sequences using a nearest-neighbor algorithm that merged closely related sequences. Alignment of CDR3 sequences to IMGT reference sequences was used to assign V, D and J gene segments. Each retained sequence needed at least a six-nucleotide match to both a V gene segment and a J gene segment. Rearrangements were called productive when the CDR3 lacked stop codons and stayed in frame with V and J; all others were non-productive. Following IMGT convention, CDR3 was defined as the stretch from the second conserved V-encoded cysteine up to the conserved J-encoded phenylalanine. The earlier analysis of 500 to 650 of the donors excluded any sequence lacking an unambiguous match to a single V gene segment. In an earlier analysis of 587 of the donors, a V segment was called functional when productive rearrangements were above 56.7%, and segregating when the standard deviation between donors exceeded 5%. A statistical classification framework was developed to diagnose cytomegalovirus status using the catalog of TCR beta chain sequences. V and J gene assignment, in a later analysis, came from comparing TCR nucleotide sequences with IMGT/GENE-DB human TR gene sequences. A later analysis assigned CDR3 sequences and most-parsimonious VDJ recombination scenarios with the TCRdist pipeline. In a later analysis, every TCR beta chain was defined by the combination of its CDR3 amino acid sequence and its V-gene family, and reads without a unique V-gene family were dropped. A later analysis removed several hundred highly shared, low-generation-probability nucleotide sequences to deal with suspected cross-contamination and a sequencing artifact. A later analysis calculated a clonal expansion index for each public chain from normalized within-repertoire ranks of inferred template counts. A later analysis computed generation probabilities with a VDJ recombination model fitted to out-of-frame rearrangements, and checked the results against IGoR. In a later analysis, TCR-TCR, TCR-HLA and TCR-CMV co-occurrence was scored with hypergeometric tests, and a repertoire-size bias correction was applied to TCR pairs. To estimate false discovery rates, a later analysis permuted the HLA or CMV assignments 20 times. In a later analysis, co-occurring TCRs were grouped using DBSCAN, with TCRdist sequence similarity added in when clustering inside HLA-allele-positive subsets. For co-occurrence clustering, repertoires with fewer than 30,000 or more than 120,000 public chains were excluded, along with five repertoires with anomalous nucleotide sharing. Not all clones reach the TCRdb copy of this immuneACCESS table, which keeps in-frame sequences only. Checked studies attribute under half of the gap to unresolved V genes and leave the rest unexplained. Clonal size and the V and J genes are those of that table, whereas D and trimming came from the DNA. Recorded for this sample are some 170,000 clones; approximately 79% of them occurred a single time. About 6.4% of the sample rests with the top ten.

V was cut back by 0 bases and J by 5 bases, leaving a gap of 20 bases between them. CDR1 and CDR2 are drawn from the germline V gene (reference sequence): SGHNT, YYREEE. From the cysteine through the phenylalanine, the CDR3 covers 17 amino acids. The kept DNA is CDR3 alone, 51 bases in frame from the first base. The cohort consisted of more than 650 healthy bone marrow donors. All cohort members were sampled while nominally healthy, although unrecorded immune exposures were likely present. The donor tested CMV seropositive and was one of the 289 seropositive cohort members. A peripheral blood sample was provided by each donor, and peripheral blood mononuclear cells were used for TCR beta sequencing. The Qiagen DNeasy Blood Extraction Kit was used to extract genomic DNA from the blood cell samples. Study-wide conclusions, independent of this receptor: A few of the identified cytomegalovirus-associated TCR beta chains were confirmed in vitro to be specific for cytomegalovirus antigens. Presence/absence analyses assumed roughly uniform sequencing depth across donors, an assumption that may not hold. Specific HLA alleles were associated with over 15,000 TCR beta sequences at a false discovery rate of 0.05 in a later analysis. A cluster of highly shared sequence variants was judged likely to be a technical artifact of the sequencing pipeline. Linkage disequilibrium might explain the correlated functional status among segregating V segments, but an unknown experimental factor could not be ruled out. According to a later analysis, parvovirus B19, influenza, CMV and Epstein-Barr virus appeared linked to several top co-occurrence clusters. The earlier analysis of 587 of the donors excluded 15 to 20 rarely observed V segments, including chromosome 9 orphons, because counts were too low. The classifier was reported to diagnose cytomegalovirus status with high specificity and sensitivity in both the original and validation cohorts. In an earlier analysis of 587 of the donors, most TCR beta V segments appeared in productive rearrangements about 90% or about 30% of the time, broadly matching IMGT annotations. Some IMGT-functional V segments, including TRBV6-2 and TRBV6-3, could not be told apart with the 87-base-pair reads, so those segments were excluded. A further reported finding was that TCR beta sequences accurately predicted the HLA-A and HLA-B alleles for most subjects in the first cohort. The cohort was sequenced for TCR beta chains only, and without alpha or paired-chain data the features that could be detected were limited. In a later genetic analysis, a missense DCLRE1C variant was associated with V-gene and J-gene trimming of TCR beta chains, and the association was replicated in an independent cohort. Strong co-occurrence of HLA alleles, especially DR and DQ, made assigning TCR associations to individual alleles difficult. Because some donors lacked HLA typing at each locus, the association tests relied only on the typed subset. In the study, 150 to 200 TCR beta chains were listed as associated with cytomegalovirus. Immune exposure information for the cohort was limited to CMV serostatus. Most TCR sequences were observed very rarely across donors, whereas some public TCRs were present in many individuals. Compared with equally common non-associated chains, HLA-associated TCR beta chains in a later analysis were more clonally expanded and had lower generation probabilities. In a later analysis, the rate of TCR association differed among HLA loci, with DRB1 alleles having the most associated TCRs and HLA-C alleles having the fewest. Most CMV-associated TCR beta chains appeared to be HLA-restricted in a later analysis, and the HLA associations seemed to be driven largely by CMV exposure. The authors suggested that the approach could potentially be generalized to other disease states and immunological phenotypes. Compared with the roughly 700-donor mean, donors in an Asian-associated ancestry cluster had fewer N-insertions in productive TCRs, according to a later genetic analysis.

The sequencing sample was made of PBMCs. In this chain, TRBV5-4 is recombined with TRBJ1-1, and the D gene may be TRBD1, 5 bases matching. The source is a man aged 40-50 years in good health and CMV-seropositive. The CDR3 in this case is CASSLVGASGVGTEAFF. The DNA sequence is as follows: TGTGCCAGCAGCTTGGTCGGGGCGTCGGGGGTGGGGACTGAAGCTTTCTTT.